This T cell receptor (beta chain) was sequenced for a study of blood T cell repertoires in COVID-19. Study-level information: From the United States, Italy and Spain came samples of acute and convalescent COVID-19. PBMCs, B-cell-depleted T cells, or T cells were the source of the cDNA or gDNA that made up the material.

CDR3 size: 13 residues. The germline CDR1 and CDR2 sequences are SGHTA and FQGTGA. Trimming cost V 5 bases and J 13 bases, with 18 bases left between them. Under the authors' procedure: Amplifying reference gene primers gave estimates of nucleated cell counts. Produced via immunoSEQ multiplex PCR; TCRdb's table is partial and in-frame only. V and J calls and clone size are given by that table; D and trimming were obtained from the DNA. The data contain 75,000 to 90,000 clones, about nine tenths of them seen just once; the ten biggest clones take up over 1.5%. The TCR sequence derives from a woman aged 50 to 65 in a cohort sampled during active COVID-19. Sequences were obtained from peripheral blood. This chain links TRBV7-3 with TRBJ2-1, with D tentatively TRBD1 (6 bases). The CDR3 DNA reads TGTGCCAGCAGCACAAGGACCTGGGGGCACCAGTTCTTC. It codes for CASSTRTWGHQFF.